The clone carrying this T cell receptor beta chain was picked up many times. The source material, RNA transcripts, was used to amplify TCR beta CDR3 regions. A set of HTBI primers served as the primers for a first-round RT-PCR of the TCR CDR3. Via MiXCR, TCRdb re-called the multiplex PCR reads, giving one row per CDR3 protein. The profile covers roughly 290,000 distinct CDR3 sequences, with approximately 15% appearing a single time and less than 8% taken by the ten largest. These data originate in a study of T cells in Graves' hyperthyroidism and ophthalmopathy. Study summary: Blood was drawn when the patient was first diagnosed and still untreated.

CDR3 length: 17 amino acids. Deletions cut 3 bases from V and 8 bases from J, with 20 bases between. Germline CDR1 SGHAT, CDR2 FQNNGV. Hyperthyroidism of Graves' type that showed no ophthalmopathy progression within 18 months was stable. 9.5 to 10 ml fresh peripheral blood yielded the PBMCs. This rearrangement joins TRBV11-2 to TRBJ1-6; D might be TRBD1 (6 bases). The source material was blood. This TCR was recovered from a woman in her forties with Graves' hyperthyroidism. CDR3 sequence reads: CASSFSIRGHRDSPLHF. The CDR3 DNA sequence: TGTGCCAGCAGCTTTAGCATTCGCGGCCACAGGGATTCACCCCTCCACTTT. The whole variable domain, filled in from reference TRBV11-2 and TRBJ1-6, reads EAGVAQSPRYKIIEKRQSVAFWCNPISGHATLYWYQQILGQGPKLLIQFQNNGVVDDSQLPKDRFSAERLKGVDSTLKIQPAKLEDSAVYLCASSFSIRGHRDSPLHFGNGTRLTVT.